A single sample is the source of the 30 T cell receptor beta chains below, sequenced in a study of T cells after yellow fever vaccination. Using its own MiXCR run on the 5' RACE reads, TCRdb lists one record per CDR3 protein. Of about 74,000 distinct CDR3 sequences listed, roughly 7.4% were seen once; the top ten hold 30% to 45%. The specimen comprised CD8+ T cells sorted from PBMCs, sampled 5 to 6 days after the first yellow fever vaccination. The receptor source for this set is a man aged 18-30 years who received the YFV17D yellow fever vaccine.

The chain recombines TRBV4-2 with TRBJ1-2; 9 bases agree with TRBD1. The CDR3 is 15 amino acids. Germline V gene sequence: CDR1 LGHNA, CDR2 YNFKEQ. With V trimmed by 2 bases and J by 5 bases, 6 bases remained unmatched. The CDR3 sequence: CASSQPQGALYGYTF. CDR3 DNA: TGTGCCAGCAGCCAACCACAGGGGGCATTATATGGCTACACCTTC.

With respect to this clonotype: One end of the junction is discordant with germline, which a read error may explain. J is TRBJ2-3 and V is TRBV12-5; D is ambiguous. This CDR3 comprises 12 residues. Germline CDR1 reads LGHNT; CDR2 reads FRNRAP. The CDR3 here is CASVLGSNTQYF. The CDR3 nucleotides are TGTGCTAGTGTTTTGGGCAGCAATACGCAGTATTTT.

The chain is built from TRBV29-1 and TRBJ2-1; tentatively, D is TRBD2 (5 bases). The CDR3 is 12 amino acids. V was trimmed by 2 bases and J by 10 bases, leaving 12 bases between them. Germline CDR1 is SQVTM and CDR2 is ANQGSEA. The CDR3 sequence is CSVEKRRYEQFF. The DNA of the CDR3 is TGCAGCGTTGAAAAGCGGAGGTACGAGCAGTTCTTC.

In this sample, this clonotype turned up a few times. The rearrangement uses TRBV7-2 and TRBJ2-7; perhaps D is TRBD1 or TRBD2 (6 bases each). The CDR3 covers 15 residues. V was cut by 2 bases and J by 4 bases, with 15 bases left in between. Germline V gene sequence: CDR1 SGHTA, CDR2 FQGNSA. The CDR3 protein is CASSLSPGATYEQYF. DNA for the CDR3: TGTGCCAGCAGCTTATCGCCGGGGGCTACGTACGAGCAGTACTTC.

This CDR3 is CASRGVNEQYV. Here the CDR3 DNA reads TGTGCCAGCAGGGGGGTTAACGAGCAGTACGTC. This rearrangement joins TRBV2 to TRBJ2-7; D may correspond to TRBD1 or TRBD2 (5 bases each). Germline lookup yields CDR1 SNHLY and CDR2 FYNNEI. This CDR3 has 11 amino acids. The V end was cut by 6 bases, the J end by 5 bases, with 8 bases between.

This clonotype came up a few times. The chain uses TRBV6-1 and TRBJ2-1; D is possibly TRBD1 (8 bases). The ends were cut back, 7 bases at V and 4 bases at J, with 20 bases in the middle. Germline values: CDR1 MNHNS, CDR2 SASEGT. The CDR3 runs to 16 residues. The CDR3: CASMNNRGGYYNEQFF. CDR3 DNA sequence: TGTGCCAGCATGAACAACAGGGGGGGATATTACAATGAGCAGTTCTTC.

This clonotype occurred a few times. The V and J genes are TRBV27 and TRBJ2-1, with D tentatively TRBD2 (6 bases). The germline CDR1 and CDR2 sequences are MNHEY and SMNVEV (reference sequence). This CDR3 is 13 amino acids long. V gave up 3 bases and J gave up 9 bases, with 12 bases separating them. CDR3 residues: CASSFRGTGEQFF. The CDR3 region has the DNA TGTGCCAGCAGTTTTCGGGGGACGGGTGAGCAGTTCTTC.

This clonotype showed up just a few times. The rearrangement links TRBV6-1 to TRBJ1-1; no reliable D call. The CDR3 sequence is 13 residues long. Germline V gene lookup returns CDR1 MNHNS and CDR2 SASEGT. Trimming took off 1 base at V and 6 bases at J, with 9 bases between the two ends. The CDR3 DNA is TGTGCCAGCAGTGAAGGGGTAGCTCCTGAAGCTTTCTTT. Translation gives CASSEGVAPEAFF.

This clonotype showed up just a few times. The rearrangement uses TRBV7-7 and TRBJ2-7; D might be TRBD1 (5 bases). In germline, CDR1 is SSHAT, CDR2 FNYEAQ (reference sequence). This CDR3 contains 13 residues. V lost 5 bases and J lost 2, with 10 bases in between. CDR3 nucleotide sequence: TGTGCCAGCAGCCTCGACAGTACCTACGAGCAGTACTTC. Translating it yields CASSLDSTYEQYF.

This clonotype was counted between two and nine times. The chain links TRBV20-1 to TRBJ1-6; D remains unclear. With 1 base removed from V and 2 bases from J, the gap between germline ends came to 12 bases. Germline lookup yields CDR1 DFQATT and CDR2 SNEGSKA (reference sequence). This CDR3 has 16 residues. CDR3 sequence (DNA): TGCAGTGCTAGAGGCCGGACGGGCGCCTATAATTCACCCCTCCACTTT. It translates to CSARGRTGAYNSPLHF.

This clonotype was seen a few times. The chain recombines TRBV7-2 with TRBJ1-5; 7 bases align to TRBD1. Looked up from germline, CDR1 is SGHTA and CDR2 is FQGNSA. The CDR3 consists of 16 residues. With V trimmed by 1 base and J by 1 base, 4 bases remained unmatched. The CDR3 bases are TGTGCCAGCAGCTTAGGGACAGGCGGGAGCAATCAGCCCCAGCATTTT. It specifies CASSLGTGGSNQPQHF.

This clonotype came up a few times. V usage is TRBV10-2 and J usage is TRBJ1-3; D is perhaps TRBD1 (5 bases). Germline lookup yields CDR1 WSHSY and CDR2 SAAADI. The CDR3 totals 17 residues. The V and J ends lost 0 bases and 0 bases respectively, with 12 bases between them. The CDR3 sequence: CASSESTGVSSGNTIYF. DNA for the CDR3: TGCGCCAGCAGTGAGTCTACAGGAGTGAGCTCTGGAAACACCATATATTTT.

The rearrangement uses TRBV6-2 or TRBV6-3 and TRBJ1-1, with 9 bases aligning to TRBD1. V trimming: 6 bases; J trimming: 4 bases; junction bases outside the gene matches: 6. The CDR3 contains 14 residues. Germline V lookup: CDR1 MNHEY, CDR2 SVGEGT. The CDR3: CASRGRTGATEAFF. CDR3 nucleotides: TGTGCCAGCAGGGGCAGGACAGGGGCCACTGAAGCTTTCTTT.

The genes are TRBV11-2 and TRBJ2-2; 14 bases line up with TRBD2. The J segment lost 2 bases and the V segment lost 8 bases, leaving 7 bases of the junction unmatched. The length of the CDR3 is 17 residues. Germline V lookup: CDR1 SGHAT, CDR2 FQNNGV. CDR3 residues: CASEPGLAGVNTGELFF. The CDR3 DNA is TGTGCCAGCGAACCGGGACTAGCGGGGGTTAACACCGGGGAGCTGTTTTTT. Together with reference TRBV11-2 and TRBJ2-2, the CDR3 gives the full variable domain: EAGVAQSPRYKIIEKRQSVAFWCNPISGHATLYWYQQILGQGPKLLIQFQNNGVVDDSQLPKDRFSAERLKGVDSTLKIQPAKLEDSAVYLCASEPGLAGVNTGELFFGEGSRLTVL.

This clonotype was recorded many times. CDR3 nucleotides: TGTGCCAGCAGCCCCGGGGGGACCTCACCCCTCCACTTT. It translates to CASSPGGTSPLHF. This sequence joins TRBV27 and TRBJ1-6; TRBD1 might be the D (5 bases). CDR1 and CDR2 (germline): MNHEY, SMNVEV (reference sequence). The V end was cut by 6 bases, the J end by 10 bases, with 13 bases between. There are 13 residues in the CDR3.

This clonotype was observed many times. CDR3 nucleotides: TGTGCCAGCAGCGTGTGGGGGGGGGTAGAAGCTTTCTTT. This gives the protein CASSVWGGVEAFF. The V call is TRBV9, the J call TRBJ1-1, with D possibly TRBD1 on 5 matching bases. The CDR3 loop spans 13 amino acids. Germline V gene lookup returns CDR1 SGDLS and CDR2 YYNGEE. The V end was cut by 2 bases, the J end by 8 bases, with 13 bases between.

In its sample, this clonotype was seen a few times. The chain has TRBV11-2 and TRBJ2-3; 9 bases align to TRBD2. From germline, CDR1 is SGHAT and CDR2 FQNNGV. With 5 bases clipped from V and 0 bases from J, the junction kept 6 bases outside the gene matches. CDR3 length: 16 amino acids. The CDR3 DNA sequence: TGTGCCAGCAGCAGACCGACTAGCGGTAGCACAGATACGCAGTATTTT. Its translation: CASSRPTSGSTDTQYF.

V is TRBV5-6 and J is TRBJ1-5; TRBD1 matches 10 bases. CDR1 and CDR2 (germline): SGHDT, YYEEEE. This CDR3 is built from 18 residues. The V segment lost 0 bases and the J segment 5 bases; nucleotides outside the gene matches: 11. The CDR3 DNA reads TGTGCCAGCAGCTTGGCTGGCGACAGGGGGCTTGACGATCAGCCCCAGCATTTT. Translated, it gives CASSLAGDRGLDDQPQHF.

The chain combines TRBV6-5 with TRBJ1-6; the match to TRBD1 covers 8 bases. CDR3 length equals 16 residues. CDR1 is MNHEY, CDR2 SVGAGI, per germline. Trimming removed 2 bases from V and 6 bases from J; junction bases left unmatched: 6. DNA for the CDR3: TGTGCCAGCAGTTACCTCCTCCAGGGGGCTAATTCACCCCTCCACTTT. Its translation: CASSYLLQGANSPLHF.

The CDR3 reads CASSVPSGGVTDTQYF. DNA of the CDR3: TGTGCCAGCAGCGTACCATCGGGCGGGGTAACAGATACGCAGTATTTT. This chain joins TRBV9 and TRBJ2-3, with TRBD2 as a possible D gene (6 bases). V lost 1 base and J lost 3, with 15 bases in between. CDR1 and CDR2 (germline): SGDLS, YYNGEE. This CDR3 comprises 16 residues.

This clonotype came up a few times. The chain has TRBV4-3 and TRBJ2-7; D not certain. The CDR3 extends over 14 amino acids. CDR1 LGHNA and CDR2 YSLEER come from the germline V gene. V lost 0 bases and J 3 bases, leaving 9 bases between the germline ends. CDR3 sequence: CASSQDLIHYEQYF. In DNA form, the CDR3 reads TGCGCCAGCAGCCAAGATCTTATACACTACGAGCAGTACTTC.

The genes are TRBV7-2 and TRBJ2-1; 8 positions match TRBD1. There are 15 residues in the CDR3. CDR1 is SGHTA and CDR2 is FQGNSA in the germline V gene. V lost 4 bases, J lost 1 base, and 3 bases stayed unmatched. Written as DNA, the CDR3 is TGTGCCAGCAGCTCCTGGACAGGGTCCTACAATGAGCAGTTCTTC. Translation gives CASSSWTGSYNEQFF.

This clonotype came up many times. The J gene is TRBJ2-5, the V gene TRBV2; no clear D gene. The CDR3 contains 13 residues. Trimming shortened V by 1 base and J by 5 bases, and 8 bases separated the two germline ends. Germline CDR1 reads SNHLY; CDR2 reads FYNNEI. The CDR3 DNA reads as TGTGCCAGCAGTGAAGTTGCCGGGGAGACCCAGTACTTC. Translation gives CASSEVAGETQYF.

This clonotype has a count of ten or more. The CDR3 here is CASSPFGTSDYNEQFF. The CDR3 nucleotides are TGTGCCAGCAGTCCATTCGGGACTAGCGACTACAATGAGCAGTTCTTC. The rearrangement uses TRBV27 and TRBJ2-1; 10 bases agree with TRBD2. Germline V gene data show CDR1 as MNHEY and CDR2 as SMNVEV (reference sequence). Germline trimming cut 5 bases from V and 3 bases from J; bases unmatched to any gene: 7. The CDR3 contains 16 residues.

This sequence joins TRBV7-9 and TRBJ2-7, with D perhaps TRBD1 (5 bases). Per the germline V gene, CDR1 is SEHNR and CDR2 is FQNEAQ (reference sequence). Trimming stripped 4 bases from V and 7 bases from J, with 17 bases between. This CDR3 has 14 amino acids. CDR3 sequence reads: CASSSPGRVGEQYF. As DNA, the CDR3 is TGTGCCAGCAGCTCTCCGGGCAGGGTGGGAGAGCAGTACTTC.

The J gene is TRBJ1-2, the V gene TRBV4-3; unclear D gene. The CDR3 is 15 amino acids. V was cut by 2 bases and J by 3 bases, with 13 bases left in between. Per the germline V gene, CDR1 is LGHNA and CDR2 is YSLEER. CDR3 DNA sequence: TGCGCCAGCAGCCAACGGGCGGACGGTTACTATGGCTACACCTTC. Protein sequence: CASSQRADGYYGYTF.

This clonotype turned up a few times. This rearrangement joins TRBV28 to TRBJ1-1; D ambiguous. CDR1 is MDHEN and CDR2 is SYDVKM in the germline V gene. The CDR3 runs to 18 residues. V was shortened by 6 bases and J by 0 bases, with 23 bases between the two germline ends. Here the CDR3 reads CASSRTENSRPMNTEAFF. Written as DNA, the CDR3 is TGTGCCAGCAGCCGGACCGAAAATTCCCGGCCTATGAACACTGAAGCTTTCTTT.

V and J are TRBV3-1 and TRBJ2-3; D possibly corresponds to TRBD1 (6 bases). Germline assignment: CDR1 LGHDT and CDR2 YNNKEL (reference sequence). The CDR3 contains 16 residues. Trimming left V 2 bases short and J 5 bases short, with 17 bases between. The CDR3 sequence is CASSQNQARGIDTQYF. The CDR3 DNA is TGTGCCAGCAGCCAAAATCAGGCCAGGGGCATAGATACGCAGTATTTT.

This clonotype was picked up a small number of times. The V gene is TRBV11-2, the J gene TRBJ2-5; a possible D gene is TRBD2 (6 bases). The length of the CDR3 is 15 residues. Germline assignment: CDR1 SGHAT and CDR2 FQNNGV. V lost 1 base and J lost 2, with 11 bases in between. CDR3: CASSLAPGGQETQYF. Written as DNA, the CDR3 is TGTGCCAGCAGCTTAGCCCCTGGGGGGCAAGAGACCCAGTACTTC.

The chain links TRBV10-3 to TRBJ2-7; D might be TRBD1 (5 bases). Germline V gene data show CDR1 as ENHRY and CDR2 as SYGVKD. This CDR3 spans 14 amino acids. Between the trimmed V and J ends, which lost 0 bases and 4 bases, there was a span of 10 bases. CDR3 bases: TGTGCCATCAGTGAGTCGGGCAGGGTATACGAGCAGTACTTC. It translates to CAISESGRVYEQYF.